This entry lists 9 T cell receptor beta chains sequenced from one sample in a study of cytomegalovirus exposure and HLA in healthy donors (TCRdb year 2017). The library was produced with the immunoSEQ multiplex PCR assay. The multiplex PCR relied on a mix of 60 forward primers for TCR Vbeta segments and 13 reverse primers for TCR Jbeta segments. TCRdb mirrors the immuneACCESS table, restricted to in-frame sequences. Some clones are absent from its copies; in checked studies, under half trace to an unresolved V gene, and the reason for the others is unknown. This sample is represented by 150,000 or so clones; roughly four fifths of them were singletons. 1.5% to 2% of the sample rests with the top ten. The sequenced sample consisted of PBMCs. These receptors came from a middle-aged woman in good health and CMV-seronegative.

The V call is TRBV20-1, the J call TRBJ2-3; D uncertain. Germline-derived CDR1 and CDR2 are DFQATT and SNEGSKA (reference sequence). The CDR3 is 11 amino acids. The V gene lost 5 bases and the J gene lost 6 bases, with 9 bases spanning the gap. The DNA of the CDR3 is TGCAGTGCTCACGGGTTCGATACGCAGTATTTT. This encodes CSAHGFDTQYF.

The J gene is TRBJ2-1, the V gene TRBV18; TRBD1 agrees at 7 bases. After removal of 3 bases from V and 4 bases from J, the junction contained 3 bases not matched to a gene. Germline V gives CDR1 KGHSH, CDR2 LQKENI. The CDR3 sequence is 14 residues long. In nucleotides, the CDR3 is TGTGCCAGCTCACCCGACAGGGAGTACAATGAGCAGTTCTTC. This translates into CASSPDREYNEQFF.

The chain combines TRBV5-4 with TRBJ2-2; 8 nucleotides line up with TRBD2. Trimming at V came to 2 bases and at J to 3 bases, leaving 0 bases not matched to a gene. CDR1 and CDR2 from the germline V gene are SGHNT and YYREEE (reference sequence). The length of the CDR3 is 14 residues. The CDR3 region has the DNA TGTGCCAGCAGCTTAGCGGGAGACACCGGGGAGCTGTTTTTT. Translated: CASSLAGDTGELFF.

In its sample, this clone was seen once. The DNA for the CDR3 is TGTGCCAGCAGTCAAGACAGTACCAATCAGCCCCAGCATTTT. Translation gives CASSQDSTNQPQHF. The V gene is TRBV7-2, the J gene TRBJ1-5; tentatively, D is TRBD1 (5 bases). This CDR3 is built from 14 residues. Trimming pared 6 bases from V and 3 bases from J, leaving 12 bases between. Looked up from germline, CDR1 is SGHTA and CDR2 is FQGNSA.

The CDR3 sequence: CASSSLQGKSYEQYF. The CDR3 DNA reads TGTGCCAGCAGCTCTCTACAGGGGAAGTCCTACGAGCAGTACTTC. J is TRBJ2-7 and V is TRBV11-2, with 7 bases aligning to TRBD1. V dropped 4 bases and J dropped 1; count of bases not matched to a gene: 7. The CDR3 consists of 15 residues. Looked up from germline, CDR1 is SGHAT and CDR2 is FQNNGV.

This rearrangement joins TRBV6-1 to TRBJ2-4, with D tentatively TRBD1 (5 bases). Trimming took 3 bases from V and 0 from J, leaving 12 bases between them. CDR1 is MNHNS and CDR2 is SASEGT in the germline V gene. This CDR3 comprises 16 residues. CDR3 nucleotide sequence: TGTGCCAGCAGTGAGACAGACCTTATAGCCAAAAACATTCAGTACTTC. Translating it yields CASSETDLIAKNIQYF.

The rearrangement links TRBV7-2 to TRBJ1-2; D ambiguous. The germline V and J ends were trimmed by 1 base and 6 bases, with 9 bases remaining between them. Per germline, CDR1 SGHTA and CDR2 FQGNSA. This CDR3 has 13 residues. CDR3 protein: CASSLGTLDGYTF. The DNA for the CDR3 is TGTGCCAGCAGCTTAGGGACTTTAGATGGCTACACCTTC.

The chain employs TRBV29-1 and TRBJ2-2; TRBD1 agrees at 7 bases. Trimming cost V 4 bases and J 4 bases; bases outside gene matches: 12. CDR1 is SQVTM, CDR2 ANQGSEA, per germline. This CDR3 spans 16 amino acids. The CDR3 spells CSVVSRKQGITGELFF. The CDR3 nucleotides are TGCAGCGTTGTATCAAGGAAACAGGGGATCACCGGGGAGCTGTTTTTT.

Concerning this clone itself: Different DNA sequences within this sample yield the same CDR3. For the CDR3, the DNA is TGTGCCAGCAGTTTATGGTCAGGGGGCTCCTACGAGCAGTACTTC. Its protein is CASSLWSGGSYEQYF. The gene calls are TRBV28 and TRBJ2-7; TRBD1 agrees at 7 bases. V trimming: 0 bases; J trimming: 0 bases; junction bases outside the gene matches: 2. Germline V CDR1 and CDR2: MDHEN, SYDVKM. The length of the CDR3 is 15 residues.